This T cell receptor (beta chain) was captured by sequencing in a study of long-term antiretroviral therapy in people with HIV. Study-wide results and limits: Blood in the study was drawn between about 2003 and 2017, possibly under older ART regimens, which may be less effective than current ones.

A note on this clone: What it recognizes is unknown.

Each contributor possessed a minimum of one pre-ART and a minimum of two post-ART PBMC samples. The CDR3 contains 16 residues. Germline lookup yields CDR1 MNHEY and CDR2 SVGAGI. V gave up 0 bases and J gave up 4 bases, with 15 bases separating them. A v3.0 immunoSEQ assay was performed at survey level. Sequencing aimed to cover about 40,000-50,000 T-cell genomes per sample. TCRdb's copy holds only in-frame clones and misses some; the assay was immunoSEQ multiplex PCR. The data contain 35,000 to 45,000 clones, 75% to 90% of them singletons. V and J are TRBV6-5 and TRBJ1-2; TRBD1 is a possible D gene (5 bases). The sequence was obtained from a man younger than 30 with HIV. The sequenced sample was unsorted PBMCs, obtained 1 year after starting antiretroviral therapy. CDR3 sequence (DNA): TGTGCCAGCAGTTACTCGAAAAGGGACGGAAGCTATGGCTACACCTTC. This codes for CASSYSKRDGSYGYTF.